This paragraph reports one T cell receptor (beta chain). Other DNA sequences in the sample encode the same CDR3. The data were taken from a study of blood T cell repertoires in COVID-19. Across the study: PBMCs, B-cell-depleted T cells, or T cells were the source of the cDNA or gDNA that made up the material.

Libraries were prepared by immunoSEQ multiplex PCR; TCRdb keeps only in-frame clonotypes and omits some of them. Here the sample spans more than 400,000 clones, 70% to 90% being singletons. This CDR3 has 13 residues. Germline values: CDR1 SNHLY, CDR2 FYNNEI. V was shortened by 4 bases and J by 1 base, with 7 bases between the two germline ends. The sequence derives from a human donor in a cohort sampled during active COVID-19. Sequencing input: peripheral blood. This sequence joins TRBV2 and TRBJ1-1; D possibly corresponds to TRBD1 (5 bases). Written as DNA, the CDR3 is TGTGCCAGCAGTGTGCAGGGGAACACTGAAGCTTTCTTT. This codes for CASSVQGNTEAFF.